These T cell receptor beta chains were read from a single sample in a study of glioma-infiltrating T cells after dendritic cell vaccination. Sequencing was performed with immunoSEQ multiplex PCR; in TCRdb, only in-frame clones are kept and a portion is missing. The profile shows roughly 87,000 clones, over 80% of them singletons. The sequenced sample was blood, obtained after dendritic cell vaccination. The source of these receptors is a human donor with glioblastoma. Each CDR3 is given with its conserved first and last residue. D genes are given only for firm matches. Only part of the rows carry a size: once, few, many, or a class if the clone is expanded.

J,D,V,size,DNA,CDR3
TRBJ2-7,TRBD1,TRBV27,-,TGTGCCAGCAGTTTAGTCCCAGGGGGAAGCGAGCAGTACTTC,CASSLVPGGSEQYF
TRBJ2-7,TRBD1,TRBV2,-,TGTGCCAGTATAGACGACAGGGTTAACGATCGAGAGCAGTACTTC,CASIDDRVNDREQYF
TRBJ2-4,-,TRBV4-2,-,TGTGCCAGCAGCCCCGGCACAGGGGCCAAAAACATTCAGTACTTC,CASSPGTGAKNIQYF
TRBJ1-1,TRBD1,TRBV9,once,TGTGCCAGCAGCGTAACCGGGACAGGGGGTGACTTGAACACTGAAGCTTTCTTT,CASSVTGTGGDLNTEAFF
TRBJ2-7,TRBD1,TRBV14,-,TGTGCCAGCAGCCGCAGACAGGGGGCGGGCGAGCAGTACTTC,CASSRRQGAGEQYF
TRBJ1-2,-,TRBV11-2,-,TGTGCCAGCAGCTCGCTGACAGGCCCCTTCGGCTACACCTTC,CASSSLTGPFGYTF
TRBJ2-3,-,TRBV9,once,TGTGCCAGCAGCGTAGCCCAAAGAGGGAGGGATACGCAGTATTTT,CASSVAQRGRDTQYF
TRBJ1-1,-,TRBV30,-,TGTGCCTGGAGCGTTACACGGAACACTGAAGCTTTCTTT,CAWSVTRNTEAFF
TRBJ1-1,-,TRBV9,once,TGTGCCAGCAGCGTAGCGGGATACACTGAAGCTTTCTTT,CASSVAGYTEAFF
TRBJ1-6,-,TRBV14,-,TGTGCCAGCAGCCGGACAGTTAGTAATTCACCCCTCCACTTT,CASSRTVSNSPLHF
TRBJ2-7,-,TRBV27,-,TGTGCCAGCAGTTCAACGGGACTCCAGTACTTC,CASSSTGLQYF
TRBJ2-1,-,TRBV19,-,TGTGCCAGTAGTATAGCTGCTAGCGTTTATTACAATGAGCAGTTCTTC,CASSIAASVYYNEQFF
TRBJ2-3,TRBD2,TRBV6-5,-,TGTGCCAGCAGTTCCTTAGCGGGGGTCGCAGATACGCAGTATTTT,CASSSLAGVADTQYF
TRBJ2-2,-,TRBV2,-,TGTGCCAGCAGTAAGGACAGAACCAACACCGGGGAGCTGTTTTTT,CASSKDRTNTGELFF
TRBJ2-7,-,TRBV27,-,TGTGCCAGCAGTTTATCAACAGGATCTAACGAGCAGTACTTC,CASSLSTGSNEQYF
TRBJ2-1,-,TRBV7-2,once,TGTGCCAGCAGCTTTGAACAGGGTTGGTGGGACAATGAGCAGTTCTTC,CASSFEQGWWDNEQFF
TRBJ1-1,-,TRBV5-4,-,TGTGCCAGCAGCTTGGCTCGGGGTCTGAACACTGAAGCTTTCTTT,CASSLARGLNTEAFF
TRBJ1-6,TRBD1,TRBV6-6,-,TGTGCCAGCAGCCCCCCGGGACAGGTCGCTAATTCACCCCTCCACTTT,CASSPPGQVANSPLHF
TRBJ2-7,-,TRBV13,-,TGTGCCAGCAGCTTAGCGCACAGTTACGAGCAGTACTTC,CASSLAHSYEQYF
TRBJ1-4,-,TRBV5-1,-,TGCGCCAGCAGCTTGGCTGACGGGGGACGAGAACTGTTTTTT,CASSLADGGRELFF
TRBJ1-4,TRBD1,TRBV18,-,TGTGCCAGCTCACAACAGGGGGCGCGGAATGAAAAACTGTTTTTT,CASSQQGARNEKLFF
TRBJ1-5,TRBD1,TRBV6-1,-,TGTGCCAGCAGTGCCCGAACTGGGACAGACAATCAGCCCCAGCATTTT,CASSARTGTDNQPQHF
TRBJ2-7,-,TRBV7-2,once,TGTGCCAGCAGCTTAGATACCCAGGGGCTCTACGAGCAGTACTTC,CASSLDTQGLYEQYF
TRBJ1-4,-,TRBV4-3,-,TGCGCCAGCAGCCAAGATTTGAGGGGACAATTGAATGAAAAACTGTTTTTT,CASSQDLRGQLNEKLFF
TRBJ2-4,TRBD1,TRBV4-1,-,TGCGCCAGCAGACGCAGTCCTTCAGGGGGACAGGACATTCAGTACTTC,CASRRSPSGGQDIQYF
TRBJ1-6,TRBD1,TRBV9,-,TGTGCCAGCAGCGTAGGGACAGGGGGGACCTCCTATAATTCACCCCTCCACTTT,CASSVGTGGTSYNSPLHF
TRBJ1-2,TRBD1,TRBV30,-,TGTGCCTGGCGGACAGGGGGCGGCTATGGCTACACCTTC,CAWRTGGGYGYTF
TRBJ2-5,TRBD2,TRBV5-1,-,TGCGCCAGCAGAGGGACTAGCGGATCAGAGACCCAGTACTTC,CASRGTSGSETQYF